The 27 T cell receptor beta chains in this list originate from one sample, sequenced in a study of blood T cell repertoires in COVID-19. Sequenced by immunoSEQ multiplex PCR; TCRdb stores in-frame clones only, minus some. The table includes about 170,000 clones, under 95% detected once. The sequenced material came from peripheral blood. Receptor source: a man between 18 and 35 years old with COVID-19, enrolled during active disease.

J is TRBJ2-5 and V is TRBV2, with 13 bases identical to TRBD2. Unmatched junction bases numbered 4, after V lost 6 bases and J lost 3 bases. Germline assignment: CDR1 SNHLY and CDR2 FYNNEI. This CDR3 is 15 amino acids long. The CDR3 bases are TGTGCCAGCAGGGTGGGACTAGCGGGAAAAGAGACCCAGTACTTC. Translation gives CASRVGLAGKETQYF.

The CDR3 coding sequence is TGTGCCAGCAGTGAAAGTAGGACGGGGAGCACAGATACGCAGTATTTT. Its protein product is CASSESRTGSTDTQYF. V is TRBV9 and J is TRBJ2-3, with D possibly matching TRBD2 (5 bases). CDR1 and CDR2 (germline): SGDLS, YYNGEE. Deletions cut 5 bases from V and 0 bases from J, with 16 bases between. CDR3 length: 16 amino acids.

The V gene is TRBV11-3, the J gene TRBJ2-7; the match to TRBD1 covers 7 bases. This CDR3 is built from 14 residues. Germline lookup yields CDR1 SGHNT and CDR2 YENEEA. V lost 5 bases, J lost 6 bases, and 10 bases stayed unmatched. This CDR3 reads CASSILDRVPEQYF. Here the CDR3 DNA reads TGTGCCAGCAGCATTCTAGACAGGGTCCCCGAGCAGTACTTC. Using reference TRBV11-3 and TRBJ2-7 for the parts outside the CDR3, the full variable domain is EAGVVQSPRYKIIEKKQPVAFWCNPISGHNTLYWYLQNLGQGPELLIRYENEEAVDDSQLPKDRFSAERLKGVDSTLKIQPAELGDSAVYLCASSILDRVPEQYFGPGTRLTVT.

This clone has only one observation. The J gene is TRBJ2-1, the V gene TRBV3-1 (or the pseudogene TRBV3-2); D is perhaps TRBD1 (6 bases). V was pared by 9 bases and J by 5 bases, with 11 bases between. The CDR3 spans 12 residues. Germline V gene lookup returns CDR1 LGHDT and CDR2 YNNKEL (reference sequence). The CDR3 protein is CARGTPNNEQFF. The CDR3 DNA reads as TGTGCCAGAGGGACACCAAACAATGAGCAGTTCTTC.

The chain is built from TRBV19 and TRBJ2-2; D might be TRBD1 (6 bases). V lost 7 bases, J lost 2 bases, and 20 bases lay in between. Germline lookup yields CDR1 LNHDA and CDR2 SQIVND (reference sequence). This CDR3 has 17 amino acids. The CDR3 region is CASIGTPRGPNTGELFF. CDR3 sequence (DNA): TGTGCCAGTATTGGGACCCCCAGGGGACCAAACACCGGGGAGCTGTTTTTT.

J is TRBJ1-1 and V is TRBV5-4; D is perhaps TRBD1 (6 bases). Germline V lookup: CDR1 SGHNT, CDR2 YYREEE (reference sequence). The CDR3 sequence is 15 residues long. V gave up 4 bases and J gave up 0 bases, with 13 bases separating them. DNA of the CDR3: TGTGCCAGCAGCGCCTACAGGGAACTGAACACTGAAGCTTTCTTT. Translating it yields CASSAYRELNTEAFF.

The chain uses TRBV19 and TRBJ1-2; perhaps TRBD1 as D (5 bases). There are 13 residues in the CDR3. Trimming removed 3 bases from V and 7 bases from J, with 12 bases in between. Germline V lookup: CDR1 LNHDA, CDR2 SQIVND (reference sequence). Here the CDR3 reads CASSMRTTAGYTF. The CDR3 DNA follows: TGTGCCAGTAGTATGCGGACAACGGCTGGCTACACCTTC.

The gene calls are TRBV11-2 and TRBJ2-5, with D hard to call. The CDR3 extends over 12 amino acids. V shed 4 bases and J shed 4 bases, with 7 bases lying between them. Germline loops: CDR1 SGHAT, CDR2 FQNNGV. The CDR3 here is CASSWWRETQYF. Written as DNA, the CDR3 is TGTGCCAGCAGCTGGTGGAGAGAGACCCAGTACTTC.

The chain has TRBV19 and TRBJ2-4; 7 nucleotides align to TRBD2. Germline V gene data show CDR1 as LNHDA and CDR2 as SQIVND (reference sequence). The CDR3 runs 12 residues. V was pared by 10 bases and J by 9 bases, with 9 bases of the junction left unmatched. The CDR3 sequence is CATLGRELIQYF. The DNA for the CDR3 is TGTGCCACCTTGGGGAGGGAGCTCATTCAGTACTTC.

J is TRBJ1-2 and V is TRBV18; D is possibly TRBD1 (5 bases). Germline-derived CDR1 and CDR2 are KGHSH and LQKENI. This CDR3 has 15 amino acids. V was pared by 0 bases and J by 0 bases, with 8 bases between. CDR3 sequence (DNA): TGTGCCAGCTCACCACCGCCAGGGACTAACTATGGCTACACCTTC. Amino acids: CASSPPPGTNYGYTF.

This clone came up once. The chain links TRBV18 to TRBJ2-1; 8 bases align to TRBD2. The V gene's germline CDR1 is KGHSH and CDR2 LQKENI. The CDR3 spans 15 residues. V gave up 3 bases and J gave up 6 bases; unmatched junction bases: 7. DNA for the CDR3: TGTGCCAGCTCACCTCAGGGGCTAGCGGGCAATGAGCAGTTCTTC. Amino acids: CASSPQGLAGNEQFF.

The chain uses TRBV9 and TRBJ1-5, with a tentative D call TRBD1 (5 bases). Germline V gene lookup returns CDR1 SGDLS and CDR2 YYNGEE. Trimming left V 4 bases short and J 3 bases short, with 14 bases between. This CDR3 comprises 15 residues. DNA of the CDR3: TGTGCCAGCAGCACCACCGACAGTTCCAATCAGCCCCAGCATTTT. Protein product: CASSTTDSSNQPQHF.

This rearrangement joins TRBV4-3 to TRBJ1-2; a weak D match, TRBD1 (6 bases). The CDR3 consists of 16 residues. CDR1 LGHNA and CDR2 YSLEER come from the germline V gene. Trimming removed 4 bases at V and 0 bases at J, with 15 bases between. CDR3 residues: CASSLSPRTANYGYTF. The CDR3 DNA reads as TGCGCCAGCAGCCTATCACCGCGGACAGCTAACTATGGCTACACCTTC.

The gene calls are TRBV10-2 and TRBJ2-7, with no clear D. Trimming shortened V by 6 bases and J by 4 bases, and 10 bases separated the two germline ends. The V gene's germline CDR1 is WSHSY and CDR2 SAAADI. The CDR3 sequence is 12 residues long. CDR3 region: CASSLVEYEQYF. For the CDR3, the DNA is TGCGCCAGCAGCTTGGTAGAGTACGAGCAGTACTTC.

The chain has TRBV28 and TRBJ1-1; D gene unclear. The CDR3 runs to 14 residues. Germline lookup yields CDR1 MDHEN and CDR2 SYDVKM. The ends were cut back, 2 bases at V and 1 base at J, with 8 bases in the middle. CDR3 protein: CASSLGRSNTEAFF. Here the CDR3 DNA reads TGTGCCAGCAGTTTAGGTCGGTCGAACACTGAAGCTTTCTTT.

The chain joins TRBV28 to TRBJ1-5; weak D call: TRBD1 (5 bases). The CDR3 totals 17 residues. Trimming removed 4 bases from V and 0 bases from J, with 16 bases in between. Germline V CDR1 and CDR2: MDHEN, SYDVKM. The CDR3 is CASSSTGGTYSNQPQHF. The CDR3, as DNA: TGTGCCAGCAGTTCTACAGGCGGAACCTATAGCAATCAGCCCCAGCATTTT.

The V gene is TRBV19, the J gene TRBJ2-2; tentative D call: TRBD2 (8 bases). This CDR3 has 16 residues. CDR1 is LNHDA and CDR2 is SQIVND in the germline V gene (reference sequence). Trimming cost V 5 bases and J 1 base, with 14 bases left between them. CDR3 region: CASSSGGGWNTGELFF. The CDR3 bases are TGTGCCAGTAGTTCGGGAGGGGGCTGGAACACCGGGGAGCTGTTTTTT.

This clone was detected once. The rearrangement links TRBV13 to TRBJ1-3; D not resolved. The germline CDR1 and CDR2 sequences are PRHDT and FYEKMQ (reference sequence). The CDR3 runs to 17 residues. The ends were cut back, 0 bases at V and 0 bases at J, with 12 bases in the middle. CDR3 nucleotides: TGTGCCAGCAGCTTAGGCGCAGGATGGGTCTCTGGAAACACCATATATTTT. This sequence encodes CASSLGAGWVSGNTIYF.

The chain joins TRBV18 to TRBJ1-2, with 8 bases identical to TRBD1. From germline, CDR1 is KGHSH and CDR2 LQKENI. V trimming: 3 bases; J trimming: 4 bases; junction bases outside the gene matches: 7. The CDR3 spans 15 residues. CDR3 sequence reads: CASSPQGAQSYGYTF. CDR3 bases: TGTGCCAGCTCACCCCAGGGGGCGCAGAGCTATGGCTACACCTTC.

The rearrangement links TRBV23-1 to TRBJ2-5, with D perhaps TRBD1 (5 bases). TRBV23-1 falls under the ORF class, with uncertain function. The CDR3 covers 15 residues. The V and J ends lost 10 bases and 5 bases respectively, with 23 bases between them. CDR3 in DNA: TGCGCCATCTCCCAGGGATATTATTTTCTGGAGACCCAGTACTTC. Residues: CAISQGYYFLETQYF.

The chain combines TRBV6-5 with TRBJ2-7; TRBD1 might be the D (5 bases). The CDR3 spans 14 residues. Trimming removed 2 bases at V and 2 bases at J, with 10 bases between. Germline-derived CDR1 and CDR2 are MNHEY and SVGAGI. CDR3 DNA: TGTGCCAGCAGTTACGGGGCAGGTCCCTACGAGCAGTACTTC. Its protein is CASSYGAGPYEQYF.

This clone occurred once. Other nucleotide sequences in the sample specify the same CDR3. The chain couples TRBV5-1 to TRBJ1-2; possible D gene TRBD1, 5 bases. CDR3 length: 13 residues. V lost 2 bases and J 2 bases, leaving 7 bases between the germline ends. Per the germline V gene, CDR1 is SGHRS and CDR2 is YFSETQ. The CDR3 nucleotides are TGCGCCAGCAGCTTTCAGGGCAACTATGGCTACACCTTC. This translates into CASSFQGNYGYTF.

The chain links TRBV10-3 to TRBJ2-5; a possible D gene is TRBD1 (5 bases). V lost 6 bases and J 1 base, leaving 9 bases between the germline ends. The germline gives CDR1 ENHRY, CDR2 SYGVKD. The CDR3 covers 13 residues. For the CDR3, the DNA is TGTGCCATCAGACCCGACAGCCAAGAGACCCAGTACTTC. Its protein product is CAIRPDSQETQYF.

This rearrangement joins TRBV28 to TRBJ1-5; 10 nucleotides match TRBD1. Germline CDR1 reads MDHEN; CDR2 reads SYDVKM. This CDR3 is built from 16 residues. V shed 2 bases and J 2 bases; nucleotides not matched to a gene: 3. The CDR3 DNA reads as TGTGCCAGCAGTTTAAGACAGGGGGCACGCAATCAGCCCCAGCATTTT. This sequence encodes CASSLRQGARNQPQHF. Drawing the rest from reference TRBV28 and TRBJ1-5, the complete variable domain is DVKVTQSSRYLVKRTGEKVFLECVQDMDHENMFWYRQDPGLGLRLIYFSYDVKMKEKGDIPEGYSVSREKKERFSLILESASTNQTSMYLCASSLRQGARNQPQHFGDGTRLSIL.

The rearrangement links TRBV3-1 (or the pseudogene TRBV3-2) to TRBJ2-1; D is perhaps TRBD1 (7 bases). Trimming took 4 bases from V and 6 from J, leaving 16 bases between them. From germline, CDR1 is LGHDT and CDR2 YNNKEL (reference sequence). This CDR3 region has 15 residues. As DNA, the CDR3 is TGTGCCAGCAGCCGAGACGCGGGACAGCTCAATGAGCAGTTCTTC. This sequence encodes CASSRDAGQLNEQFF.

The chain uses TRBV27 and TRBJ2-7, with TRBD2 matching 12 bases. Germline loops: CDR1 MNHEY, CDR2 SMNVEV (reference sequence). V dropped 3 bases and J dropped 0; count of bases not matched to a gene: 3. The CDR3 length is 16 residues. The CDR3 region is CASSLASGRASYEQYF. The CDR3 DNA sequence: TGTGCCAGCAGTTTGGCTAGCGGGAGGGCCTCCTACGAGCAGTACTTC.

This sequence joins TRBV24-1 and TRBJ2-7; D gene uncertain. CDR1 is KGHDR, CDR2 SFDVKD, per germline. This CDR3 region has 14 residues. The V end lost 6 bases, the J end lost 0 bases, and 11 bases lay between the germline ends. CDR3 residues: CATSCGGSSYEQYF. For the CDR3, the DNA is TGTGCCACCAGTTGCGGCGGAAGCTCCTACGAGCAGTACTTC.